The subject of this entry is one T cell receptor (beta chain). Antigen unknown. The data were obtained in a study of blood T cells in healthy people across ages. Study-wide points: Roughly linear age-related decline in beta diversity appeared, significant by age around 38.

The ends were cut back, 0 bases at V and 7 bases at J, with 20 bases in the middle. The length of the CDR3 is 16 residues. Germline V gene lookup returns CDR1 SGHRS and CDR2 YFSETQ. Then a second PCR, running roughly 7 to 11 cycles, was carried out with a sample-barcoded 5' primer and a J-beta primer mix. TCRdb independently ran MiXCR on the 5' RACE reads; one entry per CDR3 protein. The sample holds 380,000 or so distinct CDR3 sequences, approximately 52% seen once. The chain carries TRBV5-1 and TRBJ2-7, with D perhaps matching TRBD1 (6 bases). This receptor was taken from a man aged 55 to 70 in good health. Sequenced: blood. As DNA, the CDR3 is TGCGCCAGCAGCTTGGAAGGGGGTCTGGTCTTTGATGAGCAGTACTTC. This translates into CASSLEGGLVFDEQYF.